Presented here are 26 T cell receptor beta chains from one specimen sequenced in a study of metastatic and nonmetastatic thyroid tumors. There were no patients who had received any treatment before thyroid surgery. TCRdb ran MiXCR on the PCR reads. The table shows tens of thousands of clones, with about 20% occurring only once. The sample comprised blood. These receptors came from a female donor with papillary thyroid cancer or a benign thyroid nodule (not recorded which). Some clones in this sample may be carry-over from other donors' samples.

The chain's CDR3 is CASSFRGWVDGYTF. The CDR3 nucleotides read TGTGCCAGCAGCTTTCGGGGGTGGGTGGACGGCTACACCTTC. The V gene is TRBV5-4, the J gene TRBJ1-2; D is perhaps TRBD1 (5 bases). Per the germline V gene, CDR1 is SGHNT and CDR2 is YYREEE (reference sequence). This CDR3 has 14 residues. V lost 2 bases to trimming and J lost 8 bases, with 16 bases between them.

This clone was seen many times. The chain joins TRBV25-1 to TRBJ1-4; the D is unclear. Germline V gives CDR1 MGHDK, CDR2 SYGVNS. Trimming left V 2 bases short and J 8 bases short, with 12 bases between. This CDR3 is 14 amino acids long. CDR3: CASSELGRGEKLFF. The CDR3 DNA reads TGTGCCAGCAGTGAACTCGGCCGAGGGGAAAAACTGTTTTTT.

A note on this clone: A single base separates this from a much larger clone, so it may be a read error. This same CDR3 is encoded by further DNA sequences in the sample. The chain joins TRBV7-9 to TRBJ2-7; D unclear. This CDR3 region has 13 residues. Germline V gives CDR1 SEHNR, CDR2 FQNEAQ (reference sequence). V was shortened by 7 bases and J by 1 base, with 11 bases between the two germline ends. CDR3 protein: CASKAAQSYEQYF. For the CDR3, the DNA is TGTGCCAGCAAGGCTGCTCAGTCCTACGAGCAGTACTTC.

This rearrangement joins TRBV5-1 to TRBJ2-3; 8 bases agree with TRBD2. Trimming removed 4 bases from V and 8 bases from J; junction bases left unmatched: 9. The CDR3 is 14 amino acids. CDR1 is SGHRS and CDR2 is YFSETQ in the germline V gene. The chain's CDR3 is CASSRGGEQCTQYF. The CDR3 region has the DNA TGCGCCAGCAGCCGGGGGGGGGAGCAGTGTACGCAGTATTTT.

This clone has at least ten counts. The gene calls are TRBV6-1 and TRBJ2-7; D gene ambiguous. This CDR3 has 13 amino acids. V was trimmed by 5 bases and J by 6 bases, leaving 14 bases between them. CDR1 MNHNS and CDR2 SASEGT come from the germline V gene. For the CDR3, the DNA is TGTGCCAGCAGTCCCGGATTCACCTCCGAGCAGTACTTC. It encodes CASSPGFTSEQYF.

Comments on this clone: A clone one base away is much larger, so this may be a read error. CDR3 DNA sequence: TGCAGCGTCGCTAGCTCTGTAAACACCATATATTTT. The encoded protein is CSVASSVNTIYF. The rearrangement links TRBV29-1 to TRBJ1-3; D uncertain. This CDR3 comprises 12 residues. CDR1 and CDR2 from the germline V gene are SQVTM and ANQGSEA.

This clone was recorded once. The chain is built from TRBV20-1 and TRBJ1-1; the D is unclear. Germline CDR1 DFQATT, CDR2 SNEGSKA (reference sequence). The CDR3 has 15 residues. The germline V and J ends were trimmed by 1 base and 3 bases, with 15 bases remaining between them. CDR3 nucleotides: TGCAGTGCTAGAGCCTTCGGTGGAAGGGACACTGAAGCTTTCTTT. This translates into CSARAFGGRDTEAFF.

This clone was seen ten or more times. This chain uses TRBV18 with TRBJ2-4; maybe TRBD1 (5 bases). Per the germline V gene, CDR1 is KGHSH and CDR2 is LQKENI. The CDR3 has 17 amino acids. Deletions cut 5 bases from V and 1 base from J, with 18 bases between. CDR3 in amino acids: CASSSTEIELAKNIQYF. In nucleotides, the CDR3 is TGTGCCAGCTCATCGACAGAGATAGAGCTGGCCAAAAACATTCAGTACTTC.

Comment on this clone: The same CDR3 is also encoded by other DNA sequences in this sample. The chain carries TRBV5-4 and TRBJ2-5; D is unresolved. V was clipped by 0 bases and J by 5 bases, with 8 bases between them. This CDR3 region has 13 residues. Germline V CDR1 and CDR2: SGHNT, YYREEE (reference sequence). The CDR3 loop is CASSLGPHETQYF. As DNA, the CDR3 is TGTGCCAGCAGCTTGGGCCCCCACGAGACCCAGTACTTC.

V and J are TRBV5-1 and TRBJ2-7, with D perhaps TRBD1 (6 bases). Looked up from germline, CDR1 is SGHRS and CDR2 is YFSETQ. Trimming left V 4 bases short and J 1 base short, with 18 bases between. The CDR3 has 16 residues. This CDR3 is CASSRAAQGWSYEQYF. In DNA form, the CDR3 reads TGCGCCAGCAGCCGGGCGGCACAGGGTTGGTCCTACGAGCAGTACTTC.

This clone was observed at least ten times. V gene TRBV20-1 combines with J gene TRBJ2-7, with D uncertain. This CDR3 is built from 12 residues. The V end was cut by 5 bases, the J end by 2 bases, with 10 bases between. The germline V gene has CDR1 DFQATT and CDR2 SNEGSKA (reference sequence). The CDR3 DNA sequence: TGCAGTGCTCCGCTGGTTGCCTACGAGCAGTACTTC. This gives the protein CSAPLVAYEQYF.

This clone was seen repeatedly, ten times or more. The V gene is TRBV3-1, the J gene TRBJ2-7, with a tentative D call TRBD2 (5 bases). Trimming removed 8 bases at V and 7 bases at J, with 21 bases between. The CDR3 totals 14 residues. CDR1 LGHDT and CDR2 YNNKEL come from the germline V gene (reference sequence). The CDR3 is CASARRATTREQYF. In DNA form, the CDR3 reads TGTGCCAGCGCCCGGCGGGCTACTACAAGGGAGCAGTACTTC.

This clone has ten or more counts. The CDR3 sequence: CASNQAGVYEQYF. The CDR3 nucleotides are TGTGCCAGCAACCAAGCGGGAGTCTACGAGCAGTACTTC. J is TRBJ2-7 and V is TRBV12-3 or TRBV12-4, with TRBD2 matching over 8 bases. J lost 3 bases, V lost 7 bases, and 5 bases had no gene match. The CDR3 totals 13 residues.

The sample holds many counts of this clone. CDR3 DNA: TGCGCCAGCAGCTCCGGAGAGAGGGGAAATGAGCAGTTCTTC. Residues: CASSSGERGNEQFF. This chain joins TRBV5-1 and TRBJ2-1; D might be TRBD1 or TRBD2, each matching 5 bases. The CDR3 sequence is 14 residues long. V shed 3 bases and J shed 7 bases, with 14 bases lying between them. CDR1 is SGHRS and CDR2 is YFSETQ in the germline V gene.

This clone was detected many times. J is TRBJ2-3 and V is TRBV28; 7 bases line up with TRBD1. Germline V gene lookup returns CDR1 MDHEN and CDR2 SYDVKM. The V and J ends lost 4 bases and 6 bases, in that order; junction bases with no gene match: 10. There are 15 residues in the CDR3. The CDR3 DNA is TGTGCCAGCAGTTGGGACGTCGTGGGACAGGATACGCAGTATTTT. As protein: CASSWDVVGQDTQYF. The whole variable domain, filled in from reference TRBV28 and TRBJ2-3, reads DVKVTQSSRYLVKRTGEKVFLECVQDMDHENMFWYRQDPGLGLRLIYFSYDVKMKEKGDIPEGYSVSREKKERFSLILESASTNQTSMYLCASSWDVVGQDTQYFGPGTRLTVL.

V is TRBV24-1 and J is TRBJ2-2, with a tentative D call TRBD2 (6 bases). V lost 8 bases and J 1 base, leaving 16 bases between the germline ends. The CDR3 sequence is 16 residues long. CDR1 is KGHDR and CDR2 is SFDVKD in the germline V gene. CDR3 DNA sequence: TGTGCCACCATGGGGGGACTGAGAGAGAACACCGGGGAGCTGTTTTTT. Residues: CATMGGLRENTGELFF.

At least ten counts were recorded for this clone. CDR3 sequence (DNA): TGTGCCAGCAGCCAAGTCGGAGGGGCCAACGTCCTGACTTTC. This gives the protein CASSQVGGANVLTF. The J gene is TRBJ2-6, the V gene TRBV14; the D is unclear. Germline V gene sequence: CDR1 SGHDN, CDR2 FVKESK. Trimming pared 1 base from V and 4 bases from J, leaving 5 bases between. This CDR3 is built from 14 residues.

This clone showed up many times. An end of the junction differs from the germline gene, which may be a read error. The chain has TRBV19 and TRBJ1-1; perhaps TRBD1 as D (6 bases). This CDR3 is built from 15 residues. CDR1 and CDR2 (germline): LNHDA, SQIVND (reference sequence). CDR3 sequence (DNA): TGTGCCAGTAGTATAGATGGGGACACCCCGACTGGAGCTTTCTTT. It translates to CASSIDGDTPTGAFF.

This clone was recorded once. The chain links TRBV11-2 to TRBJ2-7; no firm D call. Germline V gene sequence: CDR1 SGHAT, CDR2 FQNNGV. With 0 bases removed from V and 0 bases from J, the gap between germline ends came to 9 bases. The CDR3 has 15 residues. In nucleotides, the CDR3 is TGTGCCAGCAGCTTAGAACTGGCTAGCTCCTACGAGCAGTACTTC. This translates into CASSLELASSYEQYF.

This clone was recorded many times. The chain links TRBV6-4 to TRBJ1-3; D is unresolved. The CDR3 runs to 17 residues. Between the trimmed V and J ends, which lost 6 bases and 4 bases, there was a span of 22 bases. CDR1 and CDR2 (germline): MRHNA, SNTAGT. DNA of the CDR3: TGTGCCAGCAGAGCACCCCGACCGTCCTCTTCCGGAAACACCATATATTTT. Translated, it gives CASRAPRPSSSGNTIYF.

This clone was picked up many times. For the CDR3, the DNA is TGTGCCAGCATCTTCGACACGGGGAACACTGAAGCTTTCTTT. Its protein product is CASIFDTGNTEAFF. This chain joins TRBV2 and TRBJ1-1; no clear D gene. Germline loops: CDR1 SNHLY, CDR2 FYNNEI. The CDR3 has 14 residues. The V and J ends lost 7 bases and 1 base respectively, with 13 bases between them.

This clone has a count of ten or more. The chain combines TRBV27 with TRBJ1-1; unclear D gene. CDR1 is MNHEY, CDR2 SMNVEV, per germline (reference sequence). The CDR3 loop spans 15 amino acids. Trimming removed 8 bases from V and 0 bases from J, with 16 bases in between. The CDR3 nucleotides are TGTGCCAGCTCCTGGCGTGGCAGAGTGAACACTGAAGCTTTCTTT. This codes for CASSWRGRVNTEAFF.

This clone has a handful of counts. The chain joins TRBV6-5 to TRBJ1-5; D might be TRBD1 (5 bases). Per the germline V gene, CDR1 is MNHEY and CDR2 is SVGAGI. Trimming cost V 5 bases and J 4 bases, with 15 bases left between them. The CDR3 spans 15 residues. The CDR3 coding sequence is TGTGCCAGCAGTAACGGGGCCGGGGCGAATCAGCCCCAGCATTTT. It specifies CASSNGAGANQPQHF.

J is TRBJ1-2 and V is TRBV12-3 or TRBV12-4; D might be TRBD1 (5 bases). The length of the CDR3 is 15 residues. V gave up 4 bases and J gave up 1 base, with 13 bases separating them. The CDR3: CASSYTGTHNYGYTF. Written as DNA, the CDR3 is TGTGCCAGCAGTTACACCGGGACGCATAACTATGGCTACACCTTC.

This clone showed up many times. The chain combines TRBV10-3 with TRBJ2-2; possible D gene TRBD1, 5 bases. Germline V gene lookup returns CDR1 ENHRY and CDR2 SYGVKD. The CDR3 loop spans 15 amino acids. Trimming took 3 bases from V and 2 from J, leaving 10 bases between them. CDR3 sequence (DNA): TGTGCCATCAGTGATTCGGACACTAACACCGGGGAGCTGTTTTTT. Amino acids: CAISDSDTNTGELFF.

Remarks on this clone: A read error may account for a junction end that differs from germline. The CDR3 sequence: CASSLEGF. DNA for the CDR3: TGTGCCAGCAGCTTAGAGGGTTTT. The V gene is TRBV7-2, the J gene TRBJ2-2; no clear D. Germline V gives CDR1 SGHTA, CDR2 FQGNSA. The CDR3 totals 8 residues. Using reference TRBV7-2 and TRBJ2-2 for the parts outside the CDR3, the full variable domain is GAGVSQSPSNKVTEKGKDVELRCDPISGHTALYWYRQSLGQGLEFLIYFQGNSAPDKSGLPSDRFSAERTGGSVSTLTIQRTQQEDSAVYLCASSLEGFGEGSRLTVL.